This entry lists 14 T cell receptor beta chains sequenced from one sample in a study of T cell responses to AZD1222 COVID-19 vaccine. Profiled with immunoSEQ multiplex PCR; TCRdb holds only in-frame clones, not every one. The sample contains more than 100,000 clones, around 87% of which appear only once. The sequencing here drew on peripheral blood, taken 28 days after the second AZD1222 dose. The receptors were gathered from an adult who received the AZD1222 COVID-19 vaccine.

The DNA for the CDR3 is TGTGCCAGTAGTATACGCGGACAGGGGGACACTGAAGCTTTCTTT. Residues: CASSIRGQGDTEAFF. This rearrangement joins TRBV19 to TRBJ1-1, with 10 bases identical to TRBD1. Trimming cost V 2 bases and J 3 bases; bases outside gene matches: 3. This CDR3 is 15 amino acids long. Per the germline V gene, CDR1 is LNHDA and CDR2 is SQIVND (reference sequence).

The chain carries TRBV7-3 and TRBJ2-3; tentatively, D is TRBD1 or TRBD2 (5 bases each). The CDR3 runs to 15 residues. With 5 bases removed from V and 1 base from J, the gap between germline ends came to 13 bases. CDR1 SGHTA and CDR2 FQGTGA come from the germline V gene. For the CDR3, the DNA is TGTGCCAGCAGCGTGGGGGTGTCGGGCACAGATACGCAGTATTTT. Its translation is CASSVGVSGTDTQYF.

This sequence joins TRBV3-1 (or the pseudogene TRBV3-2) and TRBJ1-5, with D unresolved. Germline V gene data show CDR1 as LGHDT and CDR2 as YNNKEL (reference sequence). The CDR3 is 15 amino acids. The ends were cut back, 0 bases at V and 3 bases at J, with 9 bases in the middle. CDR3 in amino acids: CASSQDGGINQPQHF. The CDR3 nucleotides are TGTGCCAGCAGCCAAGACGGAGGGATCAATCAGCCCCAGCATTTT.

V usage is TRBV7-3 and J usage is TRBJ1-1; 11 bases line up with TRBD1. CDR3 length: 13 amino acids. The V and J ends lost 8 bases and 11 bases, in that order; junction bases with no gene match: 10. CDR1 and CDR2 from the germline V gene are SGHTA and FQGTGA. CDR3 region: CASGPGQGERAFF. CDR3 coding DNA: TGTGCCAGCGGACCGGGACAGGGGGAGCGGGCTTTCTTT.

V is TRBV19 and J is TRBJ1-5; TRBD1 matches at 10 bases. With V trimmed by 4 bases and J by 7 bases, 7 bases remained unmatched. The CDR3 covers 15 residues. The germline gives CDR1 LNHDA, CDR2 SQIVND (reference sequence). The CDR3 region is CASSTLGTGDQPQHF. The DNA for the CDR3 is TGTGCCAGTAGTACCCTAGGGACAGGGGACCAGCCCCAGCATTTT.

This sequence joins TRBV2 and TRBJ1-5; the D is unclear. CDR1 is SNHLY and CDR2 is FYNNEI in the germline V gene. Trimming stripped 2 bases from V and 4 bases from J, with 9 bases between. The CDR3 runs 14 residues. The CDR3 here is CASSEPSLNQPQHF. Here the CDR3 DNA reads TGTGCCAGCAGTGAACCCAGTCTGAATCAGCCCCAGCATTTT.

The J gene is TRBJ2-1, the V gene TRBV9; tentatively, D is TRBD1 (5 bases). CDR1 is SGDLS, CDR2 YYNGEE, per germline. V was pared by 0 bases and J by 0 bases, with 10 bases between. The CDR3 totals 16 residues. CDR3 residues: CASSVVDSRSYNEQFF. CDR3 nucleotides: TGTGCCAGCAGCGTAGTCGACAGCCGCTCCTACAATGAGCAGTTCTTC. The complete variable domain, with remaining parts taken from reference TRBV9 and TRBJ2-1, reads DSGVTQTPKHLITATGQRVTLRCSPRSGDLSVYWYQQSLDQGLQFLIQYYNGEERAKGNILERFSAQQFPDLHSELNLSSLELGDSALYFCASSVVDSRSYNEQFFGPGTRLTVL.

This clone showed up just a few times. This sequence joins TRBV29-1 and TRBJ1-1, with 8 positions matching TRBD1. With V trimmed by 7 bases and J by 4 bases, 5 bases remained unmatched. This CDR3 has 12 residues. Per germline, CDR1 SQVTM and CDR2 ANQGSEA. CDR3 region: CSADRVATEAFF. DNA for the CDR3: TGCAGCGCGGACAGGGTTGCCACTGAAGCTTTCTTT. Based on the CDR3 plus reference TRBV29-1 and TRBJ1-1, the full variable domain is SAVISQKPSRDICQRGTSLTIQCQVDSQVTMMFWYRQQPGQSLTLIATANQGSEATYESGFVIDKFPISRPNLTFSTLTVSNMSPEDSSIYLCSADRVATEAFFGQGTRLTVV.

V usage is TRBV15 and J usage is TRBJ1-5; TRBD1 matches 7 bases. With 0 bases clipped from V and 6 bases from J, the junction kept 5 bases outside the gene matches. Germline V gene sequence: CDR1 LNHNV, CDR2 YYDKDF (reference sequence). The CDR3 consists of 15 residues. CDR3 amino acids: CATSRDRGNRQPQHF. The DNA for the CDR3 is TGTGCCACCAGCAGAGACAGGGGGAATCGTCAGCCCCAGCATTTT.

The rearrangement links TRBV19 to TRBJ1-6; D gene uncertain. There are 14 residues in the CDR3. Looked up from germline, CDR1 is LNHDA and CDR2 is SQIVND (reference sequence). The V gene lost 5 bases and the J gene lost 6 bases, with 11 bases spanning the gap. The chain's CDR3 is CASSSRQANSPLHF. Written as DNA, the CDR3 is TGTGCCAGTAGTTCGCGGCAGGCTAATTCACCCCTCCACTTT.

This chain joins TRBV6-5 and TRBJ1-1; D not resolved. CDR1 is MNHEY and CDR2 is SVGAGI in the germline V gene. The ends were cut back, 6 bases at V and 2 bases at J, with 4 bases in the middle. The CDR3 has 11 residues. The CDR3 reads CASRTNTEAFF. CDR3 sequence (DNA): TGTGCCAGCAGGACCAACACTGAAGCTTTCTTT.

The genes are TRBV19 and TRBJ2-3; TRBD2 matches 7 bases. V shed 7 bases and J 3 bases; nucleotides not matched to a gene: 10. The CDR3 is 15 residues long. The germline CDR1 and CDR2 sequences are LNHDA and SQIVND (reference sequence). The CDR3 spells CASTGRFGGTDTQYF. In nucleotides, the CDR3 is TGTGCCAGTACCGGGCGGTTCGGGGGGACAGATACGCAGTATTTT. The full variable domain, with the rest looked up from reference TRBV19 and TRBJ2-3, is DGGITQSPKYLFRKEGQNVTLSCEQNLNHDAMYWYRQDPGQGLRLIYYSQIVNDFQKGDIAEGYSVSREKKESFPLTVTSAQKNPTAFYLCASTGRFGGTDTQYFGPGTRLTVL.

The rearrangement joins TRBV7-2 to TRBJ2-7; 12 bases line up with TRBD1. This CDR3 is built from 15 residues. The germline V gene has CDR1 SGHTA and CDR2 FQGNSA. V lost 0 bases and J lost 6; bases outside the gene matches: 3. The CDR3 sequence: CASSLAGTGGREQYF. The CDR3, as DNA: TGTGCCAGCAGCTTAGCGGGGACAGGGGGCCGCGAGCAGTACTTC. Filled out from reference TRBV7-2 and TRBJ2-7, the complete variable domain reads GAGVSQSPSNKVTEKGKDVELRCDPISGHTALYWYRQSLGQGLEFLIYFQGNSAPDKSGLPSDRFSAERTGGSVSTLTIQRTQQEDSAVYLCASSLAGTGGREQYFGPGTRLTVT.

This clone was detected once. The chain is built from TRBV19 and TRBJ2-7; 8 bases fit TRBD1. J was trimmed by 6 bases and V by 5 bases; bases with no gene match: 9. The CDR3 length is 14 residues. Germline loops: CDR1 LNHDA, CDR2 SQIVND (reference sequence). The CDR3, as DNA: TGTGCCAGTAGTTCCTACGGGGACAGGTTCGAGCAGTACTTC. This translates into CASSSYGDRFEQYF.